The clone carrying this TCR beta chain was picked up a small number of times. The antigen is not known. From the reads, TCRdb called clonotypes with MiXCR, one entry per CDR3 protein. The sample lists 150,000 to 200,000 distinct CDR3 sequences; around 15% were seen once. The sample comes from a study of T cell repertoires in cytomegalovirus infection. About the study: In public TCR beta signatures, there were indications of both CMV infection and matching HLA type.

General study findings and limits: Dominating the ex vivo response were HLA-C-restricted CMV-specific TCR beta clonotypes.

Germline V lookup: CDR1 SGDLS, CDR2 YYNGEE. V was shortened by 3 bases and J by 3 bases, with 9 bases between the two germline ends. This CDR3 has 13 residues. This clonotype originated in a human donor in good health (CMV status not recorded). Some clones in this sample may be carry-over from other donors' samples. Sequencing was performed on PBMCs. The genes are TRBV9 and TRBJ1-2; D might be TRBD1 (5 bases). This chain's CDR3 is CASSGGTYYGYTF. CDR3 coding DNA: TGTGCCAGCAGCGGAGGGACCTACTATGGCTACACCTTC.